A single sample is the source of the 15 T cell receptor beta chains below, sequenced in a study of blood T cell repertoires in COVID-19 (dated by TCRdb to the early 2020s). Library preparation used the immunoSEQ multiplex PCR assay. Imported from immuneACCESS, the table was reduced by TCRdb to in-frame sequences with V and J called. These copies leave out some clones; in studies compared against another copy, an unresolved V gene accounts for under half, and the cause of the remainder is not known. Within this sample are around 200,000 clones, with more than 75% of them counted one time only. The top ten hold about 6% of the sample. The specimen sequenced was PBMCs or T cells enriched from blood (not recorded which). Every receptor here comes from a man aged 35-49 years with acute COVID-19.

The genes are TRBV6-2 or TRBV6-3 and TRBJ1-2; D is possibly TRBD1 (6 bases). Germline-derived CDR1 and CDR2 are MNHEY and SVGEGT. The V end was cut by 5 bases, the J end by 4 bases, with 14 bases between. The CDR3 has 14 amino acids. CDR3 sequence reads: CASSGRGALYGYTF. CDR3 nucleotides: TGTGCCAGCAGTGGGCGGGGGGCCCTCTATGGCTACACCTTC.

The genes are TRBV10-3 and TRBJ2-5, with unresolved D. The CDR3 has 13 residues. V was cut by 2 bases and J by 4 bases, with 8 bases left in between. From germline, CDR1 is ENHRY and CDR2 SYGVKD. The CDR3 region has the DNA TGTGCCATCAGTGAGAGAGTAAGAGAGACCCAGTACTTC. Translating gives CAISERVRETQYF.

This clone was detected only once. The V call is TRBV6-5, the J call TRBJ2-1, with 7 bases lining up with TRBD2. This CDR3 is built from 16 residues. Trimming took 2 bases from V and 7 from J; bases not matched to a gene: 11. The germline V gene has CDR1 MNHEY and CDR2 SVGAGI. CDR3 in amino acids: CASSYVGGSTLNEQFF. The CDR3 nucleotides are TGTGCCAGCAGTTACGTGGGCGGGAGTACTCTTAATGAGCAGTTCTTC.

This chain joins TRBV28 and TRBJ1-2; D remains unclear. The CDR3 runs 12 residues. Germline V gene data show CDR1 as MDHEN and CDR2 as SYDVKM. V lost 10 bases to trimming and J lost 4 bases, with 13 bases between them. In DNA form, the CDR3 reads TGTGCCACCCAGCAGGCGATCTATGGCTACACCTTC. Its translation is CATQQAIYGYTF.

The rearrangement uses TRBV19 and TRBJ2-1, with TRBD1 matching 9 bases. The trim removed 5 bases at V and 7 bases at J, leaving 3 bases unmatched. The CDR3 totals 13 residues. Per germline, CDR1 LNHDA and CDR2 SQIVND (reference sequence). CDR3 sequence: CASSPQGANEQFF. CDR3 in DNA: TGTGCCAGTAGTCCACAGGGGGCGAATGAGCAGTTCTTC.

This clone showed up just a few times. This sequence joins TRBV6-5 and TRBJ1-5, with 7 nucleotides matching TRBD1. V was pared by 8 bases and J by 7 bases, with 11 bases of the junction left unmatched. The CDR3 has 14 residues. From germline, CDR1 is MNHEY and CDR2 SVGAGI. CDR3 residues: CASGRTGGSQPQHF. CDR3 bases: TGTGCCAGCGGAAGGACAGGCGGGTCCCAGCCCCAGCATTTT.

The chain employs TRBV28 and TRBJ2-7; 7 nucleotides align to TRBD1. CDR1 and CDR2 from the germline V gene are MDHEN and SYDVKM. This CDR3 is 14 amino acids long. V shed 3 bases and J 9 bases; nucleotides not matched to a gene: 11. The CDR3: CASSFGTVLIGQYF. CDR3 coding DNA: TGTGCCAGCAGTTTTGGGACAGTTTTAATCGGGCAGTACTTC.

This clone was recorded a few times. This sequence joins TRBV5-4 and TRBJ2-2; 12 bases agree with TRBD2. CDR1 and CDR2 from the germline V gene are SGHNT and YYREEE (reference sequence). The CDR3 length is 14 residues. After removal of 6 bases from V and 6 bases from J, the junction contained 3 bases not matched to a gene. The CDR3 bases are TGTGCCAGCAAGACTAGCGGGAGCGCCGGGGAGCTGTTTTTT. Protein: CASKTSGSAGELFF.

V usage is TRBV28 and J usage is TRBJ2-1; 7 bases line up with TRBD2. CDR1 is MDHEN, CDR2 SYDVKM, per germline. The junction had 8 bases not matched to a gene; V was cut back by 5 bases and J by 7 bases. This CDR3 region has 14 residues. The CDR3 reads CASSLAELWNEQFF. The CDR3 DNA is TGTGCCAGCAGTCTAGCGGAGCTATGGAATGAGCAGTTCTTC.

The chain employs TRBV2 and TRBJ2-1, with 13 bases aligning to TRBD2. Per germline, CDR1 SNHLY and CDR2 FYNNEI. The CDR3 extends over 15 amino acids. After removal of 6 bases from V and 8 bases from J, the junction contained 7 bases not matched to a gene. Here the CDR3 reads CASRPLAGGGHEQFF. DNA for the CDR3: TGTGCCAGCAGACCACTAGCGGGAGGGGGCCATGAGCAGTTCTTC.

This rearrangement joins TRBV28 to TRBJ2-7, with 11 bases identical to TRBD2. Germline CDR1 and CDR2: MDHEN and SYDVKM. With 6 bases clipped from V and 6 bases from J, the junction kept 4 bases outside the gene matches. This CDR3 spans 13 amino acids. DNA for the CDR3: TGTGCCAGCAGCAACCTAGCGGGAGGCGAGCAGTACTTC. Translated, it gives CASSNLAGGEQYF.

This chain uses TRBV2 with TRBJ2-7; 8 nucleotides align to TRBD2. V lost 3 bases, J lost 4 bases, and 5 bases stayed unmatched. This CDR3 is built from 14 residues. Germline-derived CDR1 and CDR2 are SNHLY and FYNNEI. The CDR3 loop is CASSDGGAAYEQYF. Here the CDR3 DNA reads TGTGCCAGCAGTGACGGGGGGGCAGCGTACGAGCAGTACTTC.

V usage is TRBV7-3 and J usage is TRBJ2-1; a possible D gene is TRBD2 (5 bases). The length of the CDR3 is 15 residues. Germline lookup yields CDR1 SGHTA and CDR2 FQGTGA. Trimming pared 2 bases from V and 1 base from J, leaving 9 bases between. The CDR3 nucleotides are TGTGCCAGCAGCTTAGGAGGAACTTCCTACAATGAGCAGTTCTTC. This gives the protein CASSLGGTSYNEQFF.

This clone was picked up one time. The chain is built from TRBV9 and TRBJ2-7, with a possible D match to TRBD2 (6 bases). The V gene lost 4 bases and the J gene lost 6 bases, with 11 bases spanning the gap. This CDR3 region has 12 residues. CDR1 and CDR2 from the germline V gene are SGDLS and YYNGEE. The CDR3 coding sequence is TGTGCCAGCAGCCCCGGGACTTCCGAGCAGTACTTC. Translating gives CASSPGTSEQYF. Variable domain in full (rest from reference TRBV9 and TRBJ2-7): DSGVTQTPKHLITATGQRVTLRCSPRSGDLSVYWYQQSLDQGLQFLIQYYNGEERAKGNILERFSAQQFPDLHSELNLSSLELGDSALYFCASSPGTSEQYFGPGTRLTVT.

CDR3 amino acids: CASSPRDRVMDTQYF. DNA for the CDR3: TGTGCCAGCTCACCGCGGGACAGGGTCATGGATACGCAGTATTTT. V gene TRBV18 combines with J gene TRBJ2-3, with 9 bases fitting TRBD1. Germline loops: CDR1 KGHSH, CDR2 LQKENI. J gave up 6 bases and V 3 bases, and 7 bases lay outside the gene matches. This CDR3 is built from 15 residues. Based on the CDR3 plus reference TRBV18 and TRBJ2-3, the full variable domain is NAGVMQNPRHLVRRRGQEARLRCSPMKGHSHVYWYRQLPEEGLKFMVYLQKENIIDESGMPKERFSAEFPKEGPSILRIQQVVRGDSAAYFCASSPRDRVMDTQYFGPGTRLTVL.